A selection of T cell receptor beta chains follows, all from one sample in a study of response to subunit inactivated influenza vaccine. TCRdb processed the RT-PCR reads anew with MiXCR; each CDR3 protein has one entry. The sample records about 540,000 distinct CDR3 sequences, 14% being singletons. The source material was PBMCs from blood, sampled 12 days after vaccination. The receptors here all came from a man between 45 and 60 years old who received an inactivated influenza vaccine. Each CDR3 is given with its conserved first and last residue. The D gene is left open where the match is weak. Size values are once, few and many counts, or a class for expanded clones, and some rows have none.

D gene | J gene | clone size | V gene | CDR3 protein | CDR3 DNA
. | TRBJ2-1 | . | TRBV25-1 | CASSVRAGSSYNEQFF | TGTGCCAGCAGTGTTAGGGCGGGAAGCTCCTACAATGAGCAGTTCTTC
. | TRBJ2-2 | few | TRBV28 | CASSWNSGTSTGELFF | TGTGCCAGCAGTTGGAATTCCGGGACCAGCACCGGGGAGCTGTTTTTT
. | TRBJ2-3 | few | TRBV20-1 | CSARDMGYGRDTQYF | TGCAGTGCTAGAGATATGGGTTACGGAAGGGATACGCAGTATTTT
. | TRBJ1-3 | few | TRBV20-1 | CSASTSSGNTIYF | TGCAGTGCTAGCACGAGCTCTGGAAACACCATATATTTT
TRBD1 | TRBJ2-5 | few | TRBV7-9 | CASSLLPGQEETQYF | TGTGCCAGCAGCCTATTACCGGGACAGGAAGAGACCCAGTACTTC
TRBD2 | TRBJ2-3 | . | TRBV5-1 | CASSLGTSLDTQYF | TGCGCCAGCAGCTTGGGGACTAGCTTGGATACGCAGTATTTT
. | TRBJ2-7 | . | TRBV6-1 | CASREWRALTYEQYF | TGTGCCAGCAGGGAGTGGAGAGCTCTTACCTACGAGCAGTACTTC
. | TRBJ2-3 | few | TRBV29-1 | CSVDLRGSTQYF | TGCAGCGTTGACTTAAGGGGGTCGACGCAGTATTTT
. | TRBJ2-5 | few | TRBV6-1 | CASIPGGALAQYF | TGTGCCAGCATACCCGGTGGGGCATTGGCCCAGTACTTC
TRBD2 | TRBJ2-1 | . | TRBV12-3/TRBV12-4 | CASSGTSGRDEQFF | TGTGCCAGCAGCGGGACTAGCGGGAGGGATGAGCAGTTCTTC
TRBD1 | TRBJ2-3 | few | TRBV18 | CASSRTGHKNTQYF | TGTGCCAGCTCAAGGACAGGGCACAAAAATACGCAGTATTTT
TRBD1 | TRBJ2-1 | . | TRBV7-6 | CASSSRTGEGNEQFF | TGTGCCAGCAGCTCTCGGACAGGGGAGGGCAATGAGCAGTTCTTC
. | TRBJ2-1 | few | TRBV10-3 | CAISDSRGQGNYNEQFF | TGTGCCATCAGTGACTCCCGAGGGCAGGGTAACTACAATGAGCAGTTCTTC
TRBD1 | TRBJ2-3 | few | TRBV5-1 | CASSLELGTGTDTQYF | TGCGCCAGCAGCTTGGAACTCGGGACAGGGACTGATACGCAGTATTTT
. | TRBJ2-7 | few | TRBV7-9 | CASRTGEGYEQYF | TGTGCCAGCAGGACAGGGGAGGGGTACGAGCAGTACTTC
TRBD1 | TRBJ2-3 | few | TRBV5-1 | CASSSSTGGIGDTQYF | TGCGCCAGCAGCTCATCTACAGGGGGGATAGGGGATACGCAGTATTTT
. | TRBJ2-4 | few | TRBV28 | CASSAKRTGGRDIQYF | TGTGCCAGCAGTGCGAAGCGCACAGGGGGGAGGGACATTCAGTACTTC
. | TRBJ1-1 | many | TRBV4-1 | CASSHTVWSGNTEAFF | TGCGCCAGCAGCCATACGGTGTGGTCAGGTAACACTGAAGCTTTCTTT
. | TRBJ1-2 | . | TRBV7-2 | CASSLEAGLYGYTF | TGTGCCAGCAGCTTAGAGGCAGGGCTCTATGGCTACACCTTC
. | TRBJ2-7 | few | TRBV3-1 | CASSQGYPPAYEQYF | TGTGCCAGCAGCCAAGGGTATCCTCCCGCCTACGAGCAGTACTTC